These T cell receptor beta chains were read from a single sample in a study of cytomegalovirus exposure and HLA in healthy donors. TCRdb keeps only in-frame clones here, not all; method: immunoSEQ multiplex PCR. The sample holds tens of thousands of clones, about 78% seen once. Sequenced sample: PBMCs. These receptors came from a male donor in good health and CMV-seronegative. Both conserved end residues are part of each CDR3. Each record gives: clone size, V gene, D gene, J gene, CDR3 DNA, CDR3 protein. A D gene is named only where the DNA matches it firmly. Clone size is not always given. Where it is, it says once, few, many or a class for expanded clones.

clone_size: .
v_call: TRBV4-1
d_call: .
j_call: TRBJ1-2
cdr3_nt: TGCGCCAGCAGCCAAGATATCTGGCAGGCTCTCACGTATGGCTACACCTTC
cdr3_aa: CASSQDIWQALTYGYTF

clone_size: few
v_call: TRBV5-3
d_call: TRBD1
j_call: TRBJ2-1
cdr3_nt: TGTGCCAGAAGCACATACCGGGACAGGGCGACCAATGAGCAGTTCTTC
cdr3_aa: CARSTYRDRATNEQFF

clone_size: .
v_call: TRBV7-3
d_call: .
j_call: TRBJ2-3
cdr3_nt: TGTGCCAGCAGTCAGGGGGATACGCAGTATTTT
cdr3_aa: CASSQGDTQYF

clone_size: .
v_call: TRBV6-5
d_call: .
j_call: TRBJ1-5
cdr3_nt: TGTGCCAGCAGCCCAGGGGTGGGGGCTAATCAGCCCCAGCATTTT
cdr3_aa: CASSPGVGANQPQHF

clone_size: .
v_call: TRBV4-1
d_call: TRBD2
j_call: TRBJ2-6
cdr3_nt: TGCGCCAGCAGCCAAGAGACGGGGGGTCCTGGGGCCAACGTCCTGACTTTC
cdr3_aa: CASSQETGGPGANVLTF

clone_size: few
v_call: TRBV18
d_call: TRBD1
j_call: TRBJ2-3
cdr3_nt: TGTGCCAGCTCACCGACAGGGGCCCGAACAGATACGCAGTATTTT
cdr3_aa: CASSPTGARTDTQYF

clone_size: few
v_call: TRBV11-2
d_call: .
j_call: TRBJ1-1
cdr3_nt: TGTGCCAGCAGCTTAGCAGCAGACAGACAAAATTTCTTT
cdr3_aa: CASSLAADRQNFF

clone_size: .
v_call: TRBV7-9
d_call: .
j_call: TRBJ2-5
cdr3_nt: TGTGCCAGCAGTCCGCCCGGCAGGCAAGAGACCCAGTACTTC
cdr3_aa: CASSPPGRQETQYF

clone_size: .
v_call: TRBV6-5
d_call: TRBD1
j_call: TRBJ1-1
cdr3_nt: TGTGCCAGCAGTTACAACGGACAGGGCCACCCTGAAGCTTTCTTT
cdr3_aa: CASSYNGQGHPEAFF

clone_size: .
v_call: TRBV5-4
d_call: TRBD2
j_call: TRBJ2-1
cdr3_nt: TGTGCCAGCAGCTTGGATGGTCTAGCGGCTTACAATGAGCAGTTCTTC
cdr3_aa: CASSLDGLAAYNEQFF

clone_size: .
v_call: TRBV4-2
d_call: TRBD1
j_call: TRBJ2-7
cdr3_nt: TGTGCCAGCAGCCAAGAGTGGGACAGGGCCTACGAGCAGTACTTC
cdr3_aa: CASSQEWDRAYEQYF

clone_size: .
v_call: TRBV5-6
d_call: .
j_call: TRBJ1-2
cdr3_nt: TGTGCCAGCAGCACAAGGGGAGGCTATGGCTACACCTTC
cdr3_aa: CASSTRGGYGYTF

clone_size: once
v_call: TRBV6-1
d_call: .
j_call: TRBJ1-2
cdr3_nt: TGTGCCAGCAGTGAGCCAGGAGGCTACCCCTTC
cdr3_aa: CASSEPGGYPF

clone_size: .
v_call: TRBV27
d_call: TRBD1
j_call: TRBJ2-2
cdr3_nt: TGTGCCAGCCGCGCAAGACAGGGGATCGGGGAGCTGTTTTTT
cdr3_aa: CASRARQGIGELFF

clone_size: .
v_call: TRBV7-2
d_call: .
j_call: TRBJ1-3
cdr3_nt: TGTGCCAGCAGCTTAGTTGGCGGCCTCTCTGGAAACACCATATATTTT
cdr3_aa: CASSLVGGLSGNTIYF

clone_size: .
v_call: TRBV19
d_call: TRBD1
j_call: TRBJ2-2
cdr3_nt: TGTGCCAGTAGAGGCGGACAGGTTACGAACACCGGGGAGCTGTTTTTT
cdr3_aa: CASRGGQVTNTGELFF

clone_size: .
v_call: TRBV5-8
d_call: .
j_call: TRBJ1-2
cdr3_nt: TGTGCCAGCAGCCCCGGAACTCTCACAGGGTATGGCTACACCTTC
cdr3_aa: CASSPGTLTGYGYTF

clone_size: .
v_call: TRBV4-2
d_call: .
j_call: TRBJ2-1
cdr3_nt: TGTGCCAGCAGCCAAGAAGTGTGGGGTAGGGGGGAGCAGTTCTTC
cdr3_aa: CASSQEVWGRGEQFF

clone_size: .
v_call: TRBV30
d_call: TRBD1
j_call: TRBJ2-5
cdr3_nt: TGTGCCTGGAGTCTTCGACAGGGGGAGACCCAGTACTTC
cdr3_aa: CAWSLRQGETQYF

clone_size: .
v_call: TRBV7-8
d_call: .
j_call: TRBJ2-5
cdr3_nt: TGTGCCAGCAGCTTAGCGCACCAGGAGAGGGCCCAAGAGACCCAGTACTTC
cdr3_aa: CASSLAHQERAQETQYF

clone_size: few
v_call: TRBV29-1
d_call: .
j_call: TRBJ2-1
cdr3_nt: TGCAGCGTTGAAGATCTCGGGGGAGCAGGCTACAATGAGCAGTTCTTC
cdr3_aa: CSVEDLGGAGYNEQFF

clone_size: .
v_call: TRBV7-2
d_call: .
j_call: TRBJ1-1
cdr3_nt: TGTGCCAGCAGCTCCAGGGGAGTTGGAACTGAAGCTTTCTTT
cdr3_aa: CASSSRGVGTEAFF

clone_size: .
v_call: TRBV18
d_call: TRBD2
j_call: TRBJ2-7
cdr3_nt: TGTGCCAGCTCAAGGTGGACTAGCGGGGACCCCTCCTACGAGCAGTACTTC
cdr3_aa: CASSRWTSGDPSYEQYF

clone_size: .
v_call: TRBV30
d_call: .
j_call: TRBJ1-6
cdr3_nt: TGTGCCTGGAGTGTGGCGGGGAGGAGTAATTCACCCCTCCACTTT
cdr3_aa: CAWSVAGRSNSPLHF

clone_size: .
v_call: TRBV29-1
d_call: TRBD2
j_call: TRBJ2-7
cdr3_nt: TGCAGCGTTGGTGGGGGAGCGGGAGGGCCCTCCTACGAGCAGTACTTC
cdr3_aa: CSVGGGAGGPSYEQYF

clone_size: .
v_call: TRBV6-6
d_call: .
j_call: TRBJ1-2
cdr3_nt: TGTGCCAGCAGGGACACGCCGGTCTATGGCTACACCTTC
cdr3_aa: CASRDTPVYGYTF

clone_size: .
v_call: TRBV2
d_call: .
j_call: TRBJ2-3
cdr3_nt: TGTGCCAGCAGGGACGGGACTTATACGCAGTATTTT
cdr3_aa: CASRDGTYTQYF

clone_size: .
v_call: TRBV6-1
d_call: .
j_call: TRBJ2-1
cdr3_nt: TGTGCCAGCAGTACAGGGTTAGGCTCCAATGAGCAGTTCTTC
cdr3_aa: CASSTGLGSNEQFF